These 26 T cell receptor beta chains came from one sample sequenced in a study of shared clonotypes between healthy human individuals. Measured with immunoSEQ multiplex PCR; TCRdb has only the in-frame clones, and not every one. The data show 110,000 or so clones, under 70% seen once. Material for sequencing was memory CD8+ T cells sorted from blood. Regarding subset: CD45RO+ cells pooled with CCR7-negative TemRA cells. Every receptor here comes from a woman in her 30s in good health.

J is TRBJ2-7 and V is TRBV6-5; TRBD1 aligns across 9 bases. With V trimmed by 6 bases and J by 5 bases, 8 bases remained unmatched. The CDR3 spans 14 residues. Germline values: CDR1 MNHEY, CDR2 SVGAGI. The CDR3 region has the DNA TGTGCCAGCAGCATACCGGGACAGGGCCACGAGCAGTACTTC. Protein product: CASSIPGQGHEQYF.

V is TRBV18 and J is TRBJ1-1; tentative D call: TRBD1 (6 bases). Trimming removed 3 bases from V and 5 bases from J, with 31 bases in between. Germline V gene sequence: CDR1 KGHSH, CDR2 LQKENI. CDR3 length: 20 residues. The CDR3 nucleotides are TGTGCCAGCTCACCGGTACCCAGGGGTTCGCGACGAACGAAGGGGACTGAAGCTTTCTTT. Amino acids: CASSPVPRGSRRTKGTEAFF.

V and J are TRBV5-4 and TRBJ2-5; D possibly corresponds to TRBD1 (6 bases). The length of the CDR3 is 15 residues. V lost 0 bases, J lost 5 bases, and 14 bases lay in between. Germline V gene data show CDR1 as SGHNT and CDR2 as YYREEE (reference sequence). The CDR3 region has the DNA TGTGCCAGCAGCTTGGACCCAGGGACATACGAGACCCAGTACTTC. Amino acid sequence: CASSLDPGTYETQYF.

This clone has only a few counts. The chain couples TRBV19 to TRBJ1-5, with a possible D match to TRBD1 (6 bases). This CDR3 comprises 17 residues. Germline-derived CDR1 and CDR2 are LNHDA and SQIVND (reference sequence). V was pared by 0 bases and J by 4 bases, with 16 bases between. This CDR3 is CASSIDLPGGRNQPQHF. The DNA of the CDR3 is TGTGCCAGTAGTATAGATCTCCCCGGGGGCCGGAATCAGCCCCAGCATTTT.

The gene calls are TRBV11-2 and TRBJ2-7, with TRBD2 matching 8 bases. CDR3 length: 14 amino acids. V was clipped by 2 bases and J by 5 bases; unmatched bases: 5. The germline CDR1 and CDR2 sequences are SGHAT and FQNNGV. The CDR3 DNA reads TGTGCCAGCAGCTTAAAGCGGGAGATACACGAGCAGTACTTC. Translated, it gives CASSLKREIHEQYF.

J is TRBJ2-6 and V is TRBV5-6; 8 positions match TRBD2. This CDR3 region has 18 residues. In germline, CDR1 is SGHDT, CDR2 YYEEEE. The V gene end was trimmed by 3 bases and the J gene end by 0 bases; junction bases not matched to a gene: 8. CDR3 sequence: CASSSPGLVYSGANVLTF. CDR3 sequence (DNA): TGTGCCAGCAGCTCTCCGGGACTAGTATACTCTGGGGCCAACGTCCTGACTTTC.

The J gene is TRBJ2-7, the V gene TRBV21-1; the DNA was not used to check the table's D call, TRBD2. TRBV21-1 is shown as a pseudogene. This CDR3 has 14 amino acids. CDR3 sequence (DNA): TGTGCCAGCACGACTCCGAACCGCTCCTACGAGCAGTACTTC. Its protein is CASTTPNRSYEQYF.

This clone has a single count. V and J are TRBV7-3 and TRBJ2-1, with D tentatively TRBD2 (6 bases). CDR1 is SGHTA, CDR2 FQGTGA, per germline. V was trimmed by 5 bases and J by 4 bases, leaving 18 bases between them. The CDR3 totals 16 residues. The CDR3 region has the DNA TGTGCCAGCAGCCTGAGGGGACTTGCCGCATACAATGAGCAGTTCTTC. Translating gives CASSLRGLAAYNEQFF.

This rearrangement joins TRBV7-9 to TRBJ2-5; no firm D call. Germline CDR1 and CDR2: SEHNR and FQNEAQ (reference sequence). This CDR3 contains 13 residues. The germline V and J ends were trimmed by 4 bases and 5 bases, with 11 bases remaining between them. CDR3 DNA: TGTGCCAGCAGCTCAAGCTTGCGGGAGACCCAGTACTTC. It specifies CASSSSLRETQYF.

On this clone itself: This CDR3 is also generated by other DNA sequences in the sample. V and J are TRBV2 and TRBJ2-1; 8 bases map to TRBD2. The CDR3 loop spans 15 amino acids. Trimming cost V 6 bases and J 0 bases; bases outside gene matches: 4. Germline V CDR1 and CDR2: SNHLY, FYNNEI. The CDR3 here is CASRLAGSSYNEQFF. The CDR3 DNA reads TGTGCCAGCAGGTTAGCGGGAAGCTCCTACAATGAGCAGTTCTTC. Looking up the rest from reference TRBV2 and TRBJ2-1 gives the full variable domain: EPEVTQTPSHQVTQMGQEVILRCVPISNHLYFYWYRQILGQKVEFLVSFYNNEISEKSEIFDDQFSVERPDGSNFTLKIRSTKLEDSAMYFCASRLAGSSYNEQFFGPGTRLTVL.

This chain connects TRBV7-8 to TRBJ1-5; D unresolved. CDR3 length equals 13 residues. CDR1 SGHVS and CDR2 FQNEAQ come from the germline V gene. The V end was cut by 1 base, the J end by 6 bases, with 7 bases between. The CDR3 loop reads CASSLGLSQPQHF. The CDR3 region has the DNA TGTGCCAGCAGCTTAGGGTTGAGTCAGCCCCAGCATTTT.

In its sample, this clone was seen a few times. The chain is built from TRBV18 and TRBJ2-6; unclear D gene. Trimming stripped 3 bases from V and 1 base from J, with 7 bases between. CDR1 is KGHSH and CDR2 is LQKENI in the germline V gene. The CDR3 is 15 residues long. The CDR3 region is CASSPDTSGANVLTF. In DNA form, the CDR3 reads TGTGCCAGCTCACCCGATACTTCTGGGGCCAACGTCCTGACTTTC.

The V and J genes are TRBV19 and TRBJ2-3; D is tentatively TRBD1 or TRBD2 (6 bases each). V dropped 3 bases and J dropped 4 bases, with 11 bases sitting between them. Germline CDR1 reads LNHDA; CDR2 reads SQIVND (reference sequence). The CDR3 extends over 14 amino acids. The CDR3 region is CASSIWGAADTQYF. In DNA, the CDR3 is TGTGCCAGTAGTATTTGGGGGGCGGCAGATACGCAGTATTTT.

The chain combines TRBV28 with TRBJ1-4; D possibly corresponds to TRBD1 (6 bases). There are 18 residues in the CDR3. Looked up from germline, CDR1 is MDHEN and CDR2 is SYDVKM. Trimming stripped 7 bases from V and 0 bases from J, with 21 bases between. This chain's CDR3 is CASTARTVVLATNEKLFF. The CDR3 DNA reads as TGTGCCAGCACCGCACGGACAGTCGTACTTGCAACTAATGAAAAACTGTTTTTT. Full variable domain (remainder filled in from reference TRBV28 and TRBJ1-4): DVKVTQSSRYLVKRTGEKVFLECVQDMDHENMFWYRQDPGLGLRLIYFSYDVKMKEKGDIPEGYSVSREKKERFSLILESASTNQTSMYLCASTARTVVLATNEKLFFGSGTQLSVL.

This chain uses TRBV10-3 with TRBJ2-1; 7 nucleotides agree with TRBD2. V gave up 3 bases and J gave up 5 bases; unmatched junction bases: 10. The germline V gene encodes CDR1 ENHRY and CDR2 SYGVKD. The CDR3 has 16 amino acids. CDR3 residues: CAISERAGFSDNEQFF. In DNA, the CDR3 is TGTGCCATCAGTGAAAGAGCGGGATTCTCTGACAATGAGCAGTTCTTC.

This clone appeared a few times. The CDR3, as DNA: TGTGCCAGTAGCTCGGCCCCGGGGCTGGGGGCCAACGTCCTGACTTTC. Protein sequence: CASSSAPGLGANVLTF. V is TRBV19 and J is TRBJ2-6, with D possibly being TRBD1 or TRBD2 (5 bases each). The CDR3 totals 16 residues. Germline-derived CDR1 and CDR2 are LNHDA and SQIVND (reference sequence). Deletions cut 6 bases from V and 4 bases from J, with 16 bases between.

The chain carries TRBV18 and TRBJ1-1; unclear D gene. CDR1 and CDR2 (germline): KGHSH, LQKENI. The CDR3 consists of 16 residues. The V and J ends lost 3 bases and 0 bases respectively, with 14 bases between them. The CDR3 DNA reads as TGTGCCAGCTCACCCAGCGAGACCCTAATGAACACTGAAGCTTTCTTT. Its translation: CASSPSETLMNTEAFF.

In this sample, this clone turned up a few times. This chain uses TRBV4-1 with TRBJ2-5; TRBD2 agrees at 8 bases. This CDR3 contains 15 residues. Looked up from germline, CDR1 is MGHRA and CDR2 is YSYEKL. V shed 1 base and J 5 bases; nucleotides not matched to a gene: 6. The CDR3, as DNA: TGCGCCAGCAGCCAAGGACCTTCGGGGGGGGAGACCCAGTACTTC. It codes for CASSQGPSGGETQYF.

The J gene is TRBJ1-2, the V gene TRBV11-2, with D tentatively TRBD1 (6 bases). Germline V CDR1 and CDR2: SGHAT, FQNNGV. Trimming removed 4 bases from V and 8 bases from J, with 14 bases in between. The CDR3 extends over 13 amino acids. The CDR3: CASSYRVANGYTF. In DNA form, the CDR3 reads TGTGCCAGCAGCTACAGGGTAGCAAACGGCTACACCTTC.

This clone was found a few times. V and J are TRBV27 and TRBJ2-5, with D perhaps being TRBD1 or TRBD2 (5 bases each). The V gene's germline CDR1 is MNHEY and CDR2 SMNVEV (reference sequence). Trimming cost V 2 bases and J 5 bases, with 15 bases left between them. CDR3 length: 15 amino acids. Written as DNA, the CDR3 is TGTGCCAGCAGTTTAACGGTTCTGGGGACGGAGACCCAGTACTTC. It specifies CASSLTVLGTETQYF.

The CDR3 coding sequence is TGTGCCAGCAGCCCCCGTCGAGATACGCAGTATTTT. Its protein is CASSPRRDTQYF. The V gene is TRBV4-2, the J gene TRBJ2-3; D is uncertain. V lost 4 bases, J lost 5 bases, and 7 bases lay in between. The CDR3 is 12 amino acids. CDR1 is LGHNA, CDR2 YNFKEQ, per germline.

This rearrangement joins TRBV18 to TRBJ2-3; D is uncertain. V was trimmed by 3 bases and J by 0 bases, leaving 10 bases between them. CDR3 length equals 15 residues. Germline V lookup: CDR1 KGHSH, CDR2 LQKENI. The CDR3 is CASSPVSSSTDTQYF. DNA for the CDR3: TGTGCCAGCTCACCCGTCAGTTCTAGCACAGATACGCAGTATTTT.

The chain carries TRBV30 and TRBJ2-1; D ambiguous. Germline CDR1 reads GTSNPN; CDR2 reads SVGIG (reference sequence). V was clipped by 6 bases and J by 5 bases, with 8 bases between them. This CDR3 has 11 amino acids. CDR3 sequence: CACKKNNEQFF. CDR3 DNA sequence: TGTGCCTGTAAAAAAAACAATGAGCAGTTCTTC.

This rearrangement joins TRBV5-1 to TRBJ2-3; 7 nucleotides align to TRBD2. Trimming took 7 bases from V and 1 from J; bases not matched to a gene: 15. CDR1 is SGHRS and CDR2 is YFSETQ in the germline V gene. The CDR3 length is 17 residues. The CDR3 DNA reads TGCGCCAGCTCCCGCCAAGTGGGGAGGGTTGGCACAGATACGCAGTATTTT. This encodes CASSRQVGRVGTDTQYF.

The chain has TRBV10-3 and TRBJ1-2, with D possibly being TRBD1 (6 bases). Trimming took 3 bases from V and 8 from J, leaving 22 bases between them. Germline CDR1 reads ENHRY; CDR2 reads SYGVKD. This CDR3 spans 16 amino acids. The CDR3, as DNA: TGTGCCATCAGTGATAAGTCAGGGGAGCACCTAGGGGGCTACACCTTC. It yields the protein CAISDKSGEHLGGYTF.

As DNA, the CDR3 is TGTGCCAGCAGCTTAGATCCGGGCACAGATACGCAGTATTTT. Protein: CASSLDPGTDTQYF. The chain couples TRBV11-2 to TRBJ2-3, with unresolved D. Germline loops: CDR1 SGHAT, CDR2 FQNNGV. This CDR3 is built from 14 residues. V lost 0 bases to trimming and J lost 1 base, with 5 bases between them.